This record concerns one T cell receptor beta chain sequence. Its antigen is currently unknown. This record comes from a study of OX40 agonist ivuxolimab in advanced cancers. Study-level results: The study found that CD8+ T cells averaged more expanded clones than CD4+.

Profiling relied on immunoSEQ multiplex PCR, and the TCRdb table lists in-frame clones only, not all of them. The sample records some 57,000 clones, under 90% being singletons. V was shortened by 5 bases and J by 2 bases, with 10 bases between the two germline ends. The CDR3 spans 13 residues. Germline-derived CDR1 and CDR2 are LNHDA and SQIVND (reference sequence). The sample consisted of CD4+ or CD8+ T cells sorted from blood, taken in a trial of the OX40 agonist ivuxolimab. This sequence joins TRBV19 and TRBJ2-7, with D perhaps assigned TRBD1 or TRBD2 (5 bases each). The origin of this receptor is an adult with an advanced solid tumor such as melanoma, head and neck, liver or kidney cancer. As DNA, the CDR3 is TGTGCCAGTAGTCGGCCGGGACCCTACGAGCAGTACTTC. It translates to CASSRPGPYEQYF.